This entry describes one T cell receptor (beta chain). Its binding antigen is unknown. No much larger clonotype is one base removed from it; base qualities were not supplied. TCR CDR3 regions were amplified from genomic DNA by multiplex PCR using the deep immunoSEQ assay. For each cell subset, the extracted genomic DNA was distributed evenly across all wells of several immunoSEQ 96-well plates, and each plate served as one replicate. For sorted subsets, roughly 200 ng genomic DNA, equal to some 28,000 T cell genomes, was loaded into each replicate PCR. Purified libraries were quantified with a Qubit 3.0 fluorometer, sized on a Bioanalyzer 2100, and re-quantified with the KAPA Library Quantification kit. Every immunoSEQ 96-well plate was sequenced on a dedicated single-read 150-cycle Illumina NextSeq 550 flow cell. In the original analysis: Because only junctional sequences without quality scores were contained in the immunoSEQ output, filtering matching that applied to full-length reads could not be performed. Sequences were annotated with PyIR, a Python wrapper for IgBLAST v1.9, using IMGT germline references to assign V/J genes and CDR3. Reads with weak V/J assignments (E-value above 1e-6), missing CDR3, stop codons, out-of-frame junctions, or ambiguous translated residues were removed. V3J clonotypes were defined as sequences sharing an identical inferred V gene, J gene, and CDR3 amino acid sequence. To compute the percentage overlap between repertoires, the number of shared unique clonotypes was divided by the size of the smaller repertoire. Three approaches were used to assess repertoire richness: RTK rarefaction, the Chao1 estimator, and Recon v2.1 estimates of unobserved clonotypes. Generation probabilities were computed with OLGA for all TCRbeta clonotypes obtained by the gDNA method from several donors. TCRdb limited this immuneACCESS table to in-frame rearrangements with V and J called. A share of clones is missing; checked studies link under half to unresolved V genes, and the rest is unexplained. V and J calls and clone size are copied from that table; D and trimming were computed from the DNA. Present in this sample are 450,000 to 700,000 clones, about 95% of which were seen just once. Approximately 0.1% of the sample is taken by the ten largest.

The sample comes from a study of shared clonotypes between healthy human individuals (TCRdb year 2020). For the study in its entirety: The cohort included three men and a couple of women between 18 and 49 years of age. For each donor, CD4 naive and CD4 memory were each given three plates, CD8 naive was given two plates, and CD8 memory was given one plate. To estimate repertoire size and how much clonotypes are shared between individuals, the study performed deep sequencing of blood TCR repertoires from roughly five healthy adults. Libraries were prepared and TCR repertoires were sequenced by different laboratories using diverse techniques, in order to increase sequencing depth and limit assay-specific biases. Each donor's leukapheresis produced roughly between about 0.9 and 9.5 billion PBMCs.

The CDR1 and CDR2 encoded by the germline V gene are MGHRA and YSYEKL. V is trimmed back by 0 bases and J by 8 bases, and the junction contains 12 bases that no gene match accounts for. There are 17 amino acids in the CDR3, from cysteine to phenylalanine inclusive. CDR3 DNA only is kept here, 51 bases in frame from base 1. CD8 naive samples were CD45RO-negative cells positively selected for CCR7, giving a CD45RA+CCR7+ population that excluded TemRA cells. Healthy HIV-negative adults with no recently reported acute infections or vaccinations were included as donors. Every donor was a Caucasian adult living in Nashville, Tennessee, USA. After blood collection by leukapheresis, PBMCs were isolated using Ficoll-Histopaque density gradient centrifugation and then cryopreserved in the vapor phase of liquid nitrogen. Analytical flow cytometry was used to check the purity and quantity of each magnetically sorted T cell population. Genomic DNA was isolated from every sorted fraction and measured by UV absorbance on a Nanodrop 2000c.

The paper as a whole reports these results and caveats: The genetic and exposure-history diversity represented was limited by the small number of donors. Pairwise subsampling led to the expectation that sequencing depth would affect the degree of clonotype sharing among donors. Rarefaction of sorted-subset datasets indicated incomplete sequencing despite the large sequencing depth. Naive subsets generally had larger estimated clonotype richness than memory subsets did. Sharing across four donors was observed for 5% to 6.5% of naive CD4, about 3.2% of naive CD8, 2% to 2.5% of memory CD4, and approximately 0.41% of memory CD8 clonotypes. Sampling was restricted to blood, and TCR repertoires in tissue are likely to differ from TCR repertoires in blood. Higher generation probabilities were observed for clonotypes shared by all four sorted-subset donors than for non-shared clonotypes.

The V and J genes are TRBV4-1 and TRBJ2-1; 8 nucleotides in the junction match TRBD2. Sequences were obtained from naive CD8+ T cells sorted from blood. What the cell subset or site label conveys for this sample: CD45RA+CCR7+. This sequence originates from a woman between 25 and 40 years old in good health. The DNA reads TGCGCCAGCAGCCAAGATCGTTTTAGGCGGGAGGTCGATGAGCAGTTCTTC. Its protein product is CASSQDRFRREVDEQFF.